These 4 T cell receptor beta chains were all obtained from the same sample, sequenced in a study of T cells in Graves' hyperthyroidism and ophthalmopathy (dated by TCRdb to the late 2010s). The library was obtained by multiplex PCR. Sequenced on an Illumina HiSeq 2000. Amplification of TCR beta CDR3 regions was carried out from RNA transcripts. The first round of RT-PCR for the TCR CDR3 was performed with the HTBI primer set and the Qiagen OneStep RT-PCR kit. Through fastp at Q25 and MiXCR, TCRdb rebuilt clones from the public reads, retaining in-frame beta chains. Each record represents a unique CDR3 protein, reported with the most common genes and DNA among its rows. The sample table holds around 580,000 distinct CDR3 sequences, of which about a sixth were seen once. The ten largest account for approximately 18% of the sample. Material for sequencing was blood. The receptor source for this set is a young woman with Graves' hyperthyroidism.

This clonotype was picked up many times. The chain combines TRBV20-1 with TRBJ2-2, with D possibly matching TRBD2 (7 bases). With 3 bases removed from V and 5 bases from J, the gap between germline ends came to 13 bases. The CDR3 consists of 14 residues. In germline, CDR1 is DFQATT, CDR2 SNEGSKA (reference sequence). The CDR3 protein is CSASGGLRTGELFF. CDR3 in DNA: TGCAGTGCTAGCGGGGGGCTAAGGACCGGGGAGCTGTTTTTT.

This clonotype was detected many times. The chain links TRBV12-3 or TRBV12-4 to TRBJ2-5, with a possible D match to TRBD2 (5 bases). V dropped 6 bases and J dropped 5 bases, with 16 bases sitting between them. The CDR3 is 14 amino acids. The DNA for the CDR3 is TGTGCCAGCAGCTTCCGCCGGCGGGTGGAGACCCAGTACTTC. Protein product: CASSFRRRVETQYF.

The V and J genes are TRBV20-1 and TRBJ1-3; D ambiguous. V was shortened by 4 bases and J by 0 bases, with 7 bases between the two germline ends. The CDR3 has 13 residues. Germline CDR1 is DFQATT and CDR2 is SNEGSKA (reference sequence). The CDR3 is CSANLLSGNTIYF. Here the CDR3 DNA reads TGCAGTGCTAACTTACTCTCTGGAAACACCATATATTTT.

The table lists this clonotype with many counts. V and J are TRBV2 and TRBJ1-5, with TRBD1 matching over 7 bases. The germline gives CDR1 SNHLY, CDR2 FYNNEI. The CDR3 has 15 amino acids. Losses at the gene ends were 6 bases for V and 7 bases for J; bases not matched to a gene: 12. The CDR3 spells CASRMGEGGGQPQHF. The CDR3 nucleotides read TGTGCCAGCAGGATGGGGGAGGGAGGGGGCCAGCCCCAGCATTTT.